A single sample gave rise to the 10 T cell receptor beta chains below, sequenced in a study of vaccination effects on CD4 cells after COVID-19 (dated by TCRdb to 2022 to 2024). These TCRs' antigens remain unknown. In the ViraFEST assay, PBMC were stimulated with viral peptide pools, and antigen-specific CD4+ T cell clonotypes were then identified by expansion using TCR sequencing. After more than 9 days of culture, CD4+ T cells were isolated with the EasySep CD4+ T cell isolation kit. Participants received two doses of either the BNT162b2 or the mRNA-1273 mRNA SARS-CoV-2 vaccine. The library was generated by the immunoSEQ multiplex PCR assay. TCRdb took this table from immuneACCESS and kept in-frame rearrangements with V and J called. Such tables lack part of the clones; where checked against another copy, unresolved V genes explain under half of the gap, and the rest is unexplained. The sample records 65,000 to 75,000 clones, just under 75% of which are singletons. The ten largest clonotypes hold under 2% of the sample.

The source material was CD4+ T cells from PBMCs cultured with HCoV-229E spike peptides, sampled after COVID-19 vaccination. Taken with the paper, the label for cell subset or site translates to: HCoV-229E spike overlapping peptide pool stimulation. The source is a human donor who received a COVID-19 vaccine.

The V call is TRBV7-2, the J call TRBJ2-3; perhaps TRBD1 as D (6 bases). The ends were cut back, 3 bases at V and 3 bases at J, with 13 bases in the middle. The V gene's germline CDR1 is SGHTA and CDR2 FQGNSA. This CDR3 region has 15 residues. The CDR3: CASSLTGTKTDTQYF. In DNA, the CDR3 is TGTGCCAGCAGCTTGACCGGGACAAAAACAGATACGCAGTATTTT.

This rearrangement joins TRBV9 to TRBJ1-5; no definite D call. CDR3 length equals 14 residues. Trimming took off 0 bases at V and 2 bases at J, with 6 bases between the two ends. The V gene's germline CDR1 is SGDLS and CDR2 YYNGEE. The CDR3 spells CASSVDTGNQPQHF. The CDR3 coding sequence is TGTGCCAGCAGCGTAGATACAGGCAATCAGCCCCAGCATTTT.

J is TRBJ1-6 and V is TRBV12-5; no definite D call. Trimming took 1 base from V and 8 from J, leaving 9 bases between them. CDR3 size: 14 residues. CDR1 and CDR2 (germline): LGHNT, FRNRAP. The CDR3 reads CASGLGHGDSPLHF. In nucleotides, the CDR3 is TGTGCTAGTGGTTTGGGACACGGTGATTCACCCCTCCACTTT.

The CDR3 is CATSAHGSNQPQHF. For the CDR3, the DNA is TGTGCCACCAGTGCTCATGGAAGCAATCAGCCCCAGCATTTT. The chain joins TRBV24-1 to TRBJ1-5; D call uncertain. Germline V lookup: CDR1 KGHDR, CDR2 SFDVKD. There are 14 residues in the CDR3. Deletions cut 5 bases from V and 1 base from J, with 8 bases between.

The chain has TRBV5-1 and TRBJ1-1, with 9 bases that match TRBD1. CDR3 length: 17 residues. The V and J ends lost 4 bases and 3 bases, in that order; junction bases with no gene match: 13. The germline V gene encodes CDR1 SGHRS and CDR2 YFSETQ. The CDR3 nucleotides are TGCGCCAGCAGCCTTATCCCCGATGACAGGGGGGACACTGAAGCTTTCTTT. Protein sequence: CASSLIPDDRGDTEAFF.

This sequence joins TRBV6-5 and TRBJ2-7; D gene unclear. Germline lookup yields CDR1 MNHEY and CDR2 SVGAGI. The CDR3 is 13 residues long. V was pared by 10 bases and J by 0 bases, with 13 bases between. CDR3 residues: CATLTDSSYEQYV. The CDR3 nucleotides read TGTGCCACCTTGACCGATAGCTCCTACGAGCAGTACGTC.

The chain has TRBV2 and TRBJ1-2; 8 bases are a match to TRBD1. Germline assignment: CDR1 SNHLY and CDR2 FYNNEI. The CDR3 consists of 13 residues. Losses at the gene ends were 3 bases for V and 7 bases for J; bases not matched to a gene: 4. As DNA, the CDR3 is TGTGCCAGCAGTGACAGGGGGCTCGGTGGCTACACCTTC. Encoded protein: CASSDRGLGGYTF.

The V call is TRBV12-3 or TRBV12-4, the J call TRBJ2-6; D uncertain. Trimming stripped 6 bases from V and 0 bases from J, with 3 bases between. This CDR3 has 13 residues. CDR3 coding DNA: TGTGCCAGCAGAGGCTCTGGGGCCAACGTCCTGACTTTC. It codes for CASRGSGANVLTF.

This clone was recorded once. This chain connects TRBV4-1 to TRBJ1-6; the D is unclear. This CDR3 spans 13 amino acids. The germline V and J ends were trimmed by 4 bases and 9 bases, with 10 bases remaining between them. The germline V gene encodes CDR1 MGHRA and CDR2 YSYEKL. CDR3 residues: CASSPAGSSPLHF. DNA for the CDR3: TGCGCCAGCAGCCCCGCGGGCAGTTCACCCCTCCACTTT.

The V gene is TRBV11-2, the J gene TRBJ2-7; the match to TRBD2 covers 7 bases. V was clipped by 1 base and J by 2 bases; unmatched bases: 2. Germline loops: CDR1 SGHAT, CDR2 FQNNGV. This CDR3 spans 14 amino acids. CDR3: CASSLAGGPYEQYV. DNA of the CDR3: TGTGCCAGCAGCTTAGCGGGGGGTCCCTACGAGCAGTACGTC.